This T cell receptor beta chain was identified in a study of response to subunit inactivated influenza vaccine. Whole-study findings and limits: After each seasonal influenza vaccination, few new T cells are recruited, the authors suggested.

Using its own MiXCR run on the RT-PCR reads, TCRdb lists one record per CDR3 protein. The sample carries a few hundred thousand distinct CDR3 sequences, 21% recorded once. CDR1 and CDR2 from the germline V gene are SNHLY and FYNNEI. Deletions cut 4 bases from V and 6 bases from J, with 13 bases between. The CDR3 contains 14 residues. This clonotype was detected ten times or more. Antigen specificity is unknown. The chain links TRBV2 to TRBJ1-5; TRBD1 might be the D (5 bases). The clonotype was recovered from a man aged 50 to 69 who received an inactivated influenza vaccine. Sequencing was performed on PBMCs from blood, taken 21 months after vaccination. This CDR3 is CASSVDQGSQPQHF. The CDR3 DNA reads as TGTGCCAGCAGTGTGGATCAGGGCTCTCAGCCCCAGCATTTT.